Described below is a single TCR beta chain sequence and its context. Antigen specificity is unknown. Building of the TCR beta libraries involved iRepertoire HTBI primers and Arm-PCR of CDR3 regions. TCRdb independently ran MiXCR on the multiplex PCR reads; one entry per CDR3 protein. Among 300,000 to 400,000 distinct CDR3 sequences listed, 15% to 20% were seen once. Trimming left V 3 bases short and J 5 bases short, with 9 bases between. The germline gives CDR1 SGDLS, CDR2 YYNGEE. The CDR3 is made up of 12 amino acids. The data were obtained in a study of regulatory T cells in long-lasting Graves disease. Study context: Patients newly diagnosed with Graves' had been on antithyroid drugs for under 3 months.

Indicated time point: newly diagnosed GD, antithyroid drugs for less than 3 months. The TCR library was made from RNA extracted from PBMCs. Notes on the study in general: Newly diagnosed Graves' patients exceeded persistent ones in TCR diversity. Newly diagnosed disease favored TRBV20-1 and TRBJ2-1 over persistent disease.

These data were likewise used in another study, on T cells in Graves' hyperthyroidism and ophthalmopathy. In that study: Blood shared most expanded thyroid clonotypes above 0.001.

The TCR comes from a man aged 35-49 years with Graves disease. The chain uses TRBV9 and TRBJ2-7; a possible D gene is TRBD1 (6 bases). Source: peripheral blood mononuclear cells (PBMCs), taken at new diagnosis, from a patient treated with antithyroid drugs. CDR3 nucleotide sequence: TGTGCCAGCAGCGGGGGGCAGAACGAGCAGTACTTC. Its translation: CASSGGQNEQYF.